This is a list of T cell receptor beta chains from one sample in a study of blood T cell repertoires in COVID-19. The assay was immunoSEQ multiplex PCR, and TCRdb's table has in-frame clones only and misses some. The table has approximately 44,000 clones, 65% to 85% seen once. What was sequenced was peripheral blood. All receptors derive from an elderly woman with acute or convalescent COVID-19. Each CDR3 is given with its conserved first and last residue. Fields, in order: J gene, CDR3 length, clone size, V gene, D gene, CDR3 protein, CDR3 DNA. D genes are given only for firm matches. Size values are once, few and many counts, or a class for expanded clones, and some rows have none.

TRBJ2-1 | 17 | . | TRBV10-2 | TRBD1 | CASSDRSGTGGYNEQFF | TGCGCCAGCAGTGATAGGTCTGGGACAGGGGGATACAATGAGCAGTTCTTC
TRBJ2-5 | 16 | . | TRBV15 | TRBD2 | CATSRGTSGSQETQYF | TGTGCCACCAGCAGAGGGACTAGCGGATCCCAAGAGACCCAGTACTTC
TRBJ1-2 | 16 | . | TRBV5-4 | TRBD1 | CASSREGAMSNYGYTF | TGTGCCAGCAGCAGAGAGGGGGCTATGTCTAACTATGGCTACACCTTC
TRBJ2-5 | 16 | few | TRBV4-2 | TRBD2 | CASSQDGSGLDGTQYF | TGTGCCAGCAGCCAAGATGGATCGGGACTAGACGGGACCCAGTACTTC
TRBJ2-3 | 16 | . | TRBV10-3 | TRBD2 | CAISLQTSGRTDTQYF | TGTGCCATCAGTCTTCAGACTAGCGGGAGAACAGATACGCAGTATTTT
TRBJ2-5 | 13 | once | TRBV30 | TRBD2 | CAPKRERQETQYF | TGTGCCCCAAAGCGGGAGAGGCAAGAGACCCAGTACTTC
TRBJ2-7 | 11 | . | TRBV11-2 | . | CASSFFNEQYF | TGTGCCAGCAGCTTTTTCAACGAGCAGTACTTC
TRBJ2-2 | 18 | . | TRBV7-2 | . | CASSLAWASLQNTGELFF | TGTGCCAGCAGCTTAGCGTGGGCTAGCCTACAAAACACCGGGGAGCTGTTTTTT
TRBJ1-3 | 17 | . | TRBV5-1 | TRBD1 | CASRRLDRANSGNTIYF | TGCGCCAGCAGAAGACTGGACAGGGCCAACTCTGGAAACACCATATATTTT
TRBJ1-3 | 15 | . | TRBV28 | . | CASSTTEGFGNTIYF | TGTGCCAGCAGTACCACGGAGGGCTTTGGGAACACCATATATTTT
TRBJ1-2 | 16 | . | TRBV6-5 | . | CASSYSGGALAYGYTF | TGTGCCAGCAGTTACTCGGGGGGGGCGCTGGCCTATGGCTACACCTTC
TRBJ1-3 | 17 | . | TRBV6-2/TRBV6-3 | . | CASSYSSRQRSGNTIYF | TGTGCCAGCAGTTACTCGAGTAGGCAGCGCTCTGGAAACACCATATATTTT
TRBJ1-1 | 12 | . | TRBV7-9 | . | CASSPGQREAFF | TGTGCCAGCAGCCCCGGACAGCGAGAAGCTTTCTTT
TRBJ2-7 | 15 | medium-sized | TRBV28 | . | CASSLLGGPLYEQYF | TGTGCCAGCAGTTTACTGGGAGGTCCACTCTACGAGCAGTACTTC
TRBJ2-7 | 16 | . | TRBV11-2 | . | CASSLGLGSRAYEQYF | TGTGCCAGCAGCTTAGGTCTCGGGAGTAGGGCCTACGAGCAGTACTTC
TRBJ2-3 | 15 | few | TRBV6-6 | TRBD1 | CASRRTGDRTDTQYF | TGTGCCAGCAGGAGAACAGGGGATCGCACAGATACGCAGTATTTT
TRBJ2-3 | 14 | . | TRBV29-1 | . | CSVVQGSSTDTQYF | TGCAGCGTAGTCCAGGGTTCTAGCACAGATACGCAGTATTTT
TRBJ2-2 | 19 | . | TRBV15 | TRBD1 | CATSPGTGVGRFDTGELFF | TGTGCCACCAGCCCGGGGACAGGGGTAGGTCGATTTGACACCGGGGAGCTGTTTTTT
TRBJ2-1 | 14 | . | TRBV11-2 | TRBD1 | CVSSVQGFYNEQFF | TGTGTCAGCAGCGTACAGGGGTTCTACAATGAGCAGTTCTTC
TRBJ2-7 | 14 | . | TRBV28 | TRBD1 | CASSSGTGVYEQYF | TGTGCCAGCAGTTCGGGGACAGGGGTTTACGAGCAGTACTTC
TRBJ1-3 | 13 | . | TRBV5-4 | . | CASSLAGGNTIYF | TGTGCCAGCAGCTTGGCAGGCGGAAACACCATATATTTT
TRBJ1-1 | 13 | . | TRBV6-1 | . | CASTLVGNTEAFF | TGTGCCAGCACCCTAGTGGGGAACACTGAAGCTTTCTTT
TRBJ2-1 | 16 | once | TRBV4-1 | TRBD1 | CASSQAPGQAYNEQFF | TGCGCCAGCAGCCAAGCCCCGGGACAGGCATACAATGAGCAGTTCTTC
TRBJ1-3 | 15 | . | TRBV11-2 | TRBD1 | CASSLDRGRGNTIYF | TGTGCCAGCAGCTTAGACAGGGGGAGAGGAAACACCATATATTTT
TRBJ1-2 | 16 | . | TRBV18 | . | CANSPGGTAQEVGYTF | TGTGCCAACTCACCAGGCGGGACGGCGCAAGAAGTGGGCTACACCTTC
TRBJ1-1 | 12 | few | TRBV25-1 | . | CASSERWTEAFF | TGTGCCAGCAGTGAACGGTGGACTGAAGCTTTCTTT
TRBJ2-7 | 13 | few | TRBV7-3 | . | CASSSRLQGIKYF | TGTGCCAGCAGCTCCAGATTACAGGGAATTAAATACTTC
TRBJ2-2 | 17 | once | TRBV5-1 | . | CASSVLDSAAGTGELFF | TGCGCCAGCAGCGTACTGGACAGCGCCGCTGGCACCGGGGAGCTGTTTTTT
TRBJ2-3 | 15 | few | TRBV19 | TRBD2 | CASSTGLAGTDTQYF | TGTGCCAGTAGTACGGGACTAGCGGGCACAGATACGCAGTATTTT
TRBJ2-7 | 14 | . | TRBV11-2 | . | CASSLRGTYDEQYF | TGTGCCAGCAGCTTACGGGGTACCTACGACGAGCAGTACTTC
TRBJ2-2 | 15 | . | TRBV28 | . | CASSSGFKNTGELFF | TGTGCCAGCAGTTCGGGGTTTAAGAACACCGGGGAGCTGTTTTTT
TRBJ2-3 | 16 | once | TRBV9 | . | CASSVEDSSWSDTQYF | TGTGCCAGCAGCGTAGAAGACAGTTCATGGTCAGATACGCAGTATTTT
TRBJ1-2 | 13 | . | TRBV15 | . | CATSREGAGGYTF | TGTGCCACCAGCAGAGAGGGAGCCGGTGGCTACACCTTC
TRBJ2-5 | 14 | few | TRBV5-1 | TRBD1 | CASSFGTGGETQYF | TGCGCCAGCAGCTTCGGGACAGGGGGAGAGACCCAGTACTTC
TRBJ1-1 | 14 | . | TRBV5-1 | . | CASSLSAANTEAFF | TGCGCCAGCAGCTTGAGTGCGGCCAACACTGAAGCTTTCTTT
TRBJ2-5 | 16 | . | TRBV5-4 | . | CASSPEVDSWRETQYF | TGTGCCAGCAGCCCGGAGGTGGACAGTTGGAGGGAGACCCAGTACTTC
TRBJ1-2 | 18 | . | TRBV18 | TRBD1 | CASSPNQLAGQGVYGYTF | TGTGCCAGCTCACCGAACCAGTTAGCAGGACAGGGGGTTTATGGCTACACCTTC
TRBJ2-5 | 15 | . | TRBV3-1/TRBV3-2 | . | CASSQGHGREETQYF | TGTGCCAGCAGCCAAGGGCATGGGAGAGAAGAGACCCAGTACTTC
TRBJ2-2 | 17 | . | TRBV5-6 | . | CASSRPHGRGRAGELFF | TGTGCCAGCAGCCGACCCCACGGGAGGGGGCGAGCCGGGGAGCTGTTTTTT
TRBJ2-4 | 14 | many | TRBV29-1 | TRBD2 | CSVGTSGRWDIQYF | TGCAGCGTGGGGACTAGCGGGAGGTGGGACATTCAGTACTTC
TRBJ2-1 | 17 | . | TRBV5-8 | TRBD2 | CASSLGLAGFSYNEQFF | TGTGCCAGCAGCTTAGGGCTAGCGGGATTCTCCTACAATGAGCAGTTCTTC
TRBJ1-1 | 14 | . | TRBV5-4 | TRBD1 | CASSTTGGNTEAFF | TGTGCCAGCAGCACCACAGGGGGGAACACTGAAGCTTTCTTT
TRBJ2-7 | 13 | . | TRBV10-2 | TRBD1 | CASSDTRGYEQYF | TGCGCCAGCAGTGATACCAGGGGGTACGAGCAGTACTTC
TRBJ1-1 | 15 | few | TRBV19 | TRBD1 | CASSFRTGAWAEAFF | TGTGCCAGTAGTTTCCGGACAGGGGCTTGGGCTGAAGCTTTCTTT
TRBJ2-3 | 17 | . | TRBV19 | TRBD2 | CASSILAGGPAGDTQYF | TGTGCCAGTAGTATACTAGCGGGAGGGCCGGCGGGAGATACGCAGTATTTT
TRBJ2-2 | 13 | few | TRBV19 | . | CASSGVVTGELFF | TGTGCCAGTAGCGGGGTGGTCACCGGGGAGCTGTTTTTT
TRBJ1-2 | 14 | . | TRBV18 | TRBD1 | CASSPRTGDYGYTF | TGTGCCAGCTCACCTAGGACAGGGGACTATGGCTACACCTTC
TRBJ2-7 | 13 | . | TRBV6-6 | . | CASSYFRDGEQYF | TGTGCCAGCAGTTACTTTCGCGACGGGGAGCAGTACTTC
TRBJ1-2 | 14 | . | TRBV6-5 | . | CASSYADSNYGYTF | TGTGCCAGCAGTTATGCGGACAGTAACTATGGCTACACCTTC
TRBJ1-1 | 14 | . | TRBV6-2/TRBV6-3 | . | CASSYPTGNTEAFF | TGTGCCAGCAGTTACCCTACAGGGAACACTGAAGCTTTCTTT
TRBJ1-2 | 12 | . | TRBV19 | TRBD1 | CASSTDRVGYTF | TGTGCCAGTAGTACTGACAGGGTTGGCTACACCTTC
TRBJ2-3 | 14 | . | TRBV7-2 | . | CASSLGLATGTQYF | TGTGCCAGCAGCCTAGGGCTAGCCACGGGTACGCAGTATTTT
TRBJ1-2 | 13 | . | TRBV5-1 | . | CASSLARNYGYTF | TGCGCCAGCAGCCTGGCGCGGAACTATGGCTACACCTTC
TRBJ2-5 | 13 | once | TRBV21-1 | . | CARRTGREETQYF | TGTGCCAGGAGGACAGGGCGGGAAGAGACCCAGTACTTC
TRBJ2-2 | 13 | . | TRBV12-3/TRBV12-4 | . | CASTLRGGGELFF | TGTGCCAGCACCCTAAGGGGCGGCGGGGAGCTGTTTTTT
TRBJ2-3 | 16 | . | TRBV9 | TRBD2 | CASTEVAGGPIDTQYF | TGTGCCAGCACCGAGGTAGCGGGAGGGCCTATAGATACGCAGTATTTT
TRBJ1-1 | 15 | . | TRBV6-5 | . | CASSYRGRRDTEAFF | TGTGCCAGCAGTTACCGAGGGAGAAGGGACACTGAAGCTTTCTTT
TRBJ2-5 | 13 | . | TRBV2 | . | CASYGGWGETQYF | TGTGCCAGCTACGGGGGATGGGGGGAGACCCAGTACTTC